The rows below give T cell receptor beta chains drawn from one sample of a study of CD8 T cells in Susac syndrome. Each CDR3 protein is one row after TCRdb ran MiXCR on the immunoSEQ multiplex PCR reads. The sample includes some 180,000 distinct CDR3 sequences, 90% to 95% of them seen just once. Sequencing was carried out using CD4+ T cells from PBMCs. The receptors here all came from a human donor with Susac syndrome. Both conserved end residues are part of each CDR3. D genes are given only for firm matches. Rows give clone size only sometimes, using once, few, many, or a class for an expanded clone.

size: .; V: TRBV12-3/TRBV12-4; D: .; J: TRBJ1-3; CDR3: CASSLGQTGNTIYF; DNA: TGTGCCAGCAGCCTCGGGCAGACTGGAAACACCATATATTTT
size: .; V: TRBV20-1; D: TRBD1; J: TRBJ1-2; CDR3: CSARIDRADYGYTF; DNA: TGCAGTGCTAGAATAGACAGGGCAGACTATGGCTACACCTTC
size: .; V: TRBV12-3/TRBV12-4; D: .; J: TRBJ1-2; CDR3: CASSWTEHGYTF; DNA: TGTGCCAGCAGTTGGACAGAACATGGCTACACCTTC
size: few; V: TRBV5-1; D: .; J: TRBJ2-2; CDR3: CASSSRGNTGELFF; DNA: TGCGCCAGCAGCTCCAGGGGGAACACCGGGGAGCTGTTTTTT
size: .; V: TRBV7-9; D: .; J: TRBJ2-7; CDR3: CASSRDGPGEQYF; DNA: TGTGCCAGCAGCCGGGACGGGCCAGGCGAGCAGTACTTC
size: .; V: TRBV20-1; D: TRBD2; J: TRBJ2-3; CDR3: CSAANRRTSGTDTQYF; DNA: TGCAGTGCCGCCAACAGGAGGACTAGCGGCACAGATACGCAGTATTTT
size: once; V: TRBV27; D: TRBD2; J: TRBJ2-3; CDR3: CASMASGRTDTQYF; DNA: TGTGCCAGCATGGCTAGCGGGAGGACAGATACGCAGTATTTT
size: few; V: TRBV7-2; D: .; J: TRBJ2-7; CDR3: CASSLTGSSYEQYF; DNA: TGTGCCAGCAGCTTAACAGGGAGCTCCTACGAGCAGTACTTC
size: .; V: TRBV5-1; D: .; J: TRBJ2-7; CDR3: CASSSKSREQYF; DNA: TGCGCCAGCAGCTCCAAGTCCCGCGAGCAGTACTTC
size: .; V: TRBV20-1; D: TRBD1; J: TRBJ2-7; CDR3: CSARVRDRIHEQYF; DNA: TGCAGTGCTAGAGTTAGGGACAGGATCCACGAGCAGTACTTC
size: .; V: TRBV14; D: TRBD1; J: TRBJ2-7; CDR3: CASSQTGTGFYEQYF; DNA: TGTGCCAGCAGCCAGACTGGGACAGGGTTCTACGAGCAGTACTTC
size: .; V: TRBV19; D: .; J: TRBJ1-2; CDR3: CASSTWAEDGYTF; DNA: TGTGCCAGTAGTACGTGGGCCGAGGATGGCTACACCTTC
size: .; V: TRBV7-9; D: TRBD1; J: TRBJ1-1; CDR3: CASSFRDRGRAFF; DNA: TGTGCCAGCAGCTTCCGGGACAGGGGGCGAGCTTTCTTT
size: .; V: TRBV11-2; D: TRBD1; J: TRBJ1-2; CDR3: CASSEDRGQEGYTF; DNA: TGTGCCAGCAGCGAAGACAGGGGGCAGGAAGGCTACACCTTC
size: .; V: TRBV5-1; D: TRBD2; J: TRBJ2-1; CDR3: CAFRGREKYNEQFF; DNA: TGCGCCTTCCGCGGGCGGGAGAAATACAATGAGCAGTTCTTC
size: .; V: TRBV20-1; D: .; J: TRBJ1-1; CDR3: CSARKTGMNTEAFF; DNA: TGCAGTGCTCGAAAGACAGGTATGAACACTGAAGCTTTCTTT
size: .; V: TRBV11-3; D: .; J: TRBJ2-2; CDR3: CASSRDPDGTRNTGELFF; DNA: TGTGCCAGCAGTCGAGACCCTGACGGGACCCGGAACACCGGGGAGCTGTTTTTT
size: .; V: TRBV5-6; D: .; J: TRBJ1-3; CDR3: CASSWTGFADTIYF; DNA: TGTGCCAGCAGCTGGACCGGATTCGCGGACACCATATATTTT
size: once; V: TRBV28; D: TRBD1; J: TRBJ2-1; CDR3: CASRSRQGILGYNEQFF; DNA: TGTGCCAGCAGATCACGACAGGGAATATTGGGTTACAATGAGCAGTTCTTC
size: .; V: TRBV25-1; D: .; J: TRBJ1-4; CDR3: CASSQTGRSQKLFF; DNA: TGTGCCAGCAGCCAGACAGGCCGCAGTCAAAAACTGTTTTTT
size: .; V: TRBV7-8; D: TRBD2; J: TRBJ2-7; CDR3: CASSLESSSGRAGQGEQYF; DNA: TGTGCCAGCAGCTTAGAATCCTCTAGCGGGAGGGCCGGTCAAGGCGAGCAGTACTTC
size: .; V: TRBV20-1; D: .; J: TRBJ2-4; CDR3: CSAREATSLAKNIQYF; DNA: TGCAGTGCTAGAGAGGCGACCAGTTTAGCCAAAAACATTCAGTACTTC
size: .; V: TRBV7-8; D: .; J: TRBJ1-5; CDR3: CASSRGDTNQPQHF; DNA: TGTGCCAGCAGCCGAGGGGACACCAATCAGCCCCAGCATTTT
size: .; V: TRBV5-4; D: TRBD1; J: TRBJ1-2; CDR3: CASSPGGTGGDGYTF; DNA: TGTGCCAGCAGCCCGGGGGGGACAGGGGGCGACGGCTACACCTTC
size: .; V: TRBV10-3; D: .; J: TRBJ2-3; CDR3: CAISGTLDGGSTDTQYF; DNA: TGTGCCATCAGTGGCACATTGGACGGCGGAAGCACAGATACGCAGTATTTT
size: .; V: TRBV5-1; D: .; J: TRBJ2-2; CDR3: CASSPSSANTGELFF; DNA: TGCGCCAGCAGCCCAAGTTCAGCGAACACCGGGGAGCTGTTTTTT
size: .; V: TRBV10-3; D: TRBD1; J: TRBJ1-1; CDR3: CAINERQGTEAFF; DNA: TGTGCCATCAACGAGAGACAGGGGACTGAAGCTTTCTTT